This TCR beta chain was sequenced during a study of T cells after yellow fever vaccination (dated by TCRdb to between 2017 and 2020). With respect to the entire study: The SMART-Seq v4 Ultra Low Input RNA kit was used to prepare libraries from fractions with low cell numbers. Blood was collected at multiple timepoints before and after primary and secondary immunization, and bulk PBMC replicates and cell subsets were isolated. To track T-cell clones before and after primary and booster YFV17D yellow fever vaccination, bulk TCR alpha and beta repertoires were sequenced longitudinally. Two healthy male donors made up the cohort, one aged 18 to 30 years and the other aged 30 to 40 years.

Overall results and qualifications from the work: A small fraction of clonotypes appeared in both the CD4 and CD8 compartments, likely as a result of convergent recombination. The study included only two donors, which limits how far the findings can be generalized. Most clones expanded after primary vaccination were re-detected after the booster (almost 97% of CD4 and about 88% of CD8), suggesting broad memory maintenance. The secondary T-cell response was found to be weaker but faster than the primary response, with a peak reached on day 5 rather than on day 15. Because abundant contaminating clonotypes from the bulk population could be contained in FACS-sorted repertoires, computational filtering was required.

Explained via the paper, the treatment or condition label denotes: live attenuated yellow fever vaccine strain. At every blood-draw timepoint, two biological replicates of bulk PBMCs were collected. A standard Ficoll-Paque protocol was used to isolate PBMCs from peripheral blood. TriZol was used to extract RNA from bulk PBMCs, CD4 and CD8 fractions, and dextramer-positive and dextramer-negative fractions. Concerning this clonotype: Its antigen is still unknown. Base-call qualities are not available, and no considerably larger clone is one nucleotide away.

Instrument used: Illumina NovaSeq 6000. TCR cDNA was made using 5'RACE template switching, a step that added a universal primer site and unique molecular identifiers. cDNA synthesis was primed from both the TCR alpha and TCR beta constant segments. Library amplification involved two PCR steps, and the second step added sample barcodes and sequencing adapters. Sequencing of the libraries was done on either Illumina HiSeq 2500 (2x100 bp) or NovaSeq (2x150 bp). The study's own analysis went as follows. Reads were demultiplexed and collapsed into UMI consensus sequences with MIGEC, and V(D)J alignment was performed with MiXCR. Using edgeR on replicate PBMC samples, clonotypes were called vaccine-responding if FDR was below 0.01 and the log2 fold change was above 5 up to day 15. CD4 or CD8 identity was assigned to each bulk clonotype according to whether the clonotype was present at higher abundance in the sequenced CD4 repertoire or the sequenced CD8 repertoire. TCRdb took the public reads, trimmed them with fastp at Q25, ran MiXCR for clone calling and kept in-frame beta chains. Rows are unified per CDR3 protein, each entry keeping the most common DNA and genes. TCRdb assigned the V and J calls; the authors' analysis was not used. Across this sample there are fewer than 450,000 distinct CDR3 sequences, with approximately 4% seen only once. In total, the top ten clones hold 24% of the sample.

This TCR was recovered from a man aged 18 to 35 who received the YFV17D yellow fever vaccine. Here the sequenced sample was PBMCs, taken 5 days after the yellow fever booster vaccination.

Here the CDR3 is given as CASSSLRTSGGDTQYF. DNA sequence: TGTGCCAGCAGTTCACTAAGGACTAGCGGGGGGGATACGCAGTATTTT. The sequence joins TRBV25-1 to TRBJ2-3; 14 central bases correspond to TRBD2. The CDR3 sequence holds 16 residues, the cysteine and phenylalanine included. Left in the record is the CDR3 DNA by itself, 48 bases read in frame from the first base. Trimming takes 5 bases off V and 6 bases off J; junction bases not matched to a gene: 7. CDR1 MGHDK and CDR2 SYGVNS were looked up in the germline V gene.